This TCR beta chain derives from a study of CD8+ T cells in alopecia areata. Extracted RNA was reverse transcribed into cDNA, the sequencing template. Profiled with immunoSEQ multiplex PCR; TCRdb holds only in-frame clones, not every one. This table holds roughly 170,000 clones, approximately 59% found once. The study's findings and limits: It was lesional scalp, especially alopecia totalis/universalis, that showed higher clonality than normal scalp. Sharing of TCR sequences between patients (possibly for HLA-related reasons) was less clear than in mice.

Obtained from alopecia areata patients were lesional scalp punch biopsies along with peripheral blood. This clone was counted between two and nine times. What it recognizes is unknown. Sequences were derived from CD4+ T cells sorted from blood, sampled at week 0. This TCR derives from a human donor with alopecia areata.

The CDR3 spells CAWSLSPGGYGYTF. CDR3 in DNA: TGTGCCTGGAGTCTATCTCCGGGGGGCTATGGCTACACCTTC. The chain is built from TRBV30 and TRBJ1-2; weak D call: TRBD1 (5 bases). Germline V lookup: CDR1 GTSNPN, CDR2 SVGIG (reference sequence). V was clipped by 2 bases and J by 4 bases, with 14 bases between them. The CDR3 consists of 14 residues.